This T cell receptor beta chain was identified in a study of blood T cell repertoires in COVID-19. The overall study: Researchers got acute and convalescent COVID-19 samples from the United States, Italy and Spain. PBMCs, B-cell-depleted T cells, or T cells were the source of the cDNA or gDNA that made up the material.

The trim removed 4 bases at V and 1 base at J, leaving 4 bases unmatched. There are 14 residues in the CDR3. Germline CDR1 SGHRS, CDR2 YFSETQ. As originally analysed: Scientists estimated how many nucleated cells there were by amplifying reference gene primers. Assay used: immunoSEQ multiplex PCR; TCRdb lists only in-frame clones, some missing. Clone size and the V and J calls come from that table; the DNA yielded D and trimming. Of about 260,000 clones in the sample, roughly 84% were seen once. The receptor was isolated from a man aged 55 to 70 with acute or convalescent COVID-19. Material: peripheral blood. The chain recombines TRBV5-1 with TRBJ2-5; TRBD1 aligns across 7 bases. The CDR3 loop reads CASSQGTAQETQYF. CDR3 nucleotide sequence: TGCGCCAGCAGCCAAGGGACAGCCCAAGAGACCCAGTACTTC.